This T cell receptor beta chain was sequenced during a study of control samples from healthy donors and cancer patients. TCRdb's copy holds only in-frame clones and misses some; the assay was immunoSEQ multiplex PCR. The table has about 94,000 clones, 90% seen once. CDR1 SGHNT and CDR2 YYREEE come from the germline V gene (reference sequence). The CDR3 has 15 residues. V lost 5 bases and J lost 5, with 20 bases in between. Sequenced material: blood. The TCR originated in a woman under 30 in good health. The chain uses TRBV5-4 and TRBJ2-7, with D tentatively TRBD1 (5 bases). The CDR3 is CASSPMGQTLDEQYF. The CDR3 nucleotides are TGTGCCAGCAGTCCTATGGGGCAGACTCTCGACGAGCAGTACTTC.